The 21 T cell receptor beta chains below all came from one sample that was sequenced in a study of CD8 T cells in ankylosing spondylitis. One entry per CDR3 protein, called by TCRdb with MiXCR from the 5' RACE reads. The table lists some 220,000 distinct CDR3 sequences, 10% to 13% of them singletons. Sample: blood, either unsorted or a sorted T cell fraction (not recorded which). Receptors originate from a male donor with ankylosing spondylitis or in good health (not recorded which).

This clonotype has ten or more counts. V is TRBV20-1 and J is TRBJ2-5; 12 nucleotides align to TRBD2. Germline lookup yields CDR1 DFQATT and CDR2 SNEGSKA (reference sequence). This CDR3 region has 15 residues. The V gene end was trimmed by 2 bases and the J gene end by 4 bases; junction bases not matched to a gene: 5. CDR3 in amino acids: CSARLAGGILETQYF. In DNA, the CDR3 is TGCAGTGCTAGACTAGCGGGGGGGATACTAGAGACCCAGTACTTC.

This clonotype was found many times. The gene calls are TRBV20-1 and TRBJ2-3; TRBD2 is a possible D gene (7 bases). This CDR3 comprises 15 residues. Germline V gene lookup returns CDR1 DFQATT and CDR2 SNEGSKA (reference sequence). Deletions cut 5 bases from V and 2 bases from J, with 17 bases between. The CDR3 loop reads CSAGEGGGLTDTQYF. CDR3 coding DNA: TGCAGTGCTGGGGAGGGCGGGGGCCTCACAGATACGCAGTATTTT.

The chain combines TRBV4-1 with TRBJ1-6; D is undetermined. The CDR3 runs 16 residues. The V end was cut by 4 bases, the J end by 6 bases, with 16 bases between. Germline CDR1 and CDR2: MGHRA and YSYEKL. As DNA, the CDR3 is TGCGCCAGCAGCCCTATAAAGTGGGCTCGTAATTCACCCCTCCACTTT. It codes for CASSPIKWARNSPLHF.

The sample holds many counts of this clonotype. The chain joins TRBV5-1 to TRBJ1-6, with D unresolved. Trimming stripped 4 bases from V and 14 bases from J, with 16 bases between. The CDR3 totals 13 residues. Looked up from germline, CDR1 is SGHRS and CDR2 is YFSETQ. CDR3 DNA: TGCGCCAGCAGCGGAGCCATCACCGAGACCCTCCACTTT. Its protein product is CASSGAITETLHF.

This chain connects TRBV12-3 or TRBV12-4 to TRBJ2-3; weak D call: TRBD1 (5 bases). The CDR3 is made up of 14 amino acids. Trimming removed 6 bases at V and 0 bases at J, with 10 bases between. The CDR3 coding sequence is TGTGCCAGCAGAAAGGGGTCCAGCACAGATACGCAGTATTTT. Its translation is CASRKGSSTDTQYF.

Many counts were recorded for this clonotype. The chain has TRBV20-1 and TRBJ2-3; D not certain. The CDR3 is made up of 12 amino acids. Trimming took off 4 bases at V and 4 bases at J, with 9 bases between the two ends. The V gene's germline CDR1 is DFQATT and CDR2 SNEGSKA (reference sequence). CDR3 in amino acids: CSAIKGPDTQYF. In nucleotides, the CDR3 is TGCAGTGCTATAAAAGGCCCAGATACGCAGTATTTT.

This clonotype was observed at least ten times. This chain joins TRBV9 and TRBJ2-1; D gene uncertain. Trimming removed 0 bases from V and 10 bases from J, with 11 bases in between. The CDR3 covers 13 residues. The germline gives CDR1 SGDLS, CDR2 YYNGEE. CDR3 sequence reads: CASSVATGWEQFF. The CDR3 DNA reads as TGTGCCAGCAGCGTAGCTACGGGCTGGGAGCAGTTCTTC.

The table lists this clonotype with many counts. The rearrangement links TRBV5-1 to TRBJ1-2; TRBD1 agrees at 9 bases. This CDR3 contains 14 residues. Germline V gene sequence: CDR1 SGHRS, CDR2 YFSETQ. The junction had 3 bases not matched to a gene; V was cut back by 3 bases and J by 3 bases. The CDR3 sequence: CASSSGQGYYGYTF. For the CDR3, the DNA is TGCGCCAGCAGCTCTGGACAGGGGTACTATGGCTACACCTTC.

This clonotype was observed at least ten times. The chain links TRBV29-1 to TRBJ1-1; 8 bases line up with TRBD1. From germline, CDR1 is SQVTM and CDR2 ANQGSEA. The CDR3 consists of 14 residues. The ends lost 5 bases at V and 0 bases at J; junction bases unmatched: 5. This CDR3 is CSVYDRGMNTEAFF. CDR3 in DNA: TGCAGCGTTTATGACAGGGGAATGAACACTGAAGCTTTCTTT.

This clonotype occurred many times. This chain connects TRBV20-1 to TRBJ1-2; D gene uncertain. Trimming cost V 4 bases and J 8 bases, with 14 bases left between them. This CDR3 is 12 amino acids long. The V gene's germline CDR1 is DFQATT and CDR2 SNEGSKA (reference sequence). CDR3 sequence: CSATPSEGGYTF. CDR3 in DNA: TGCAGTGCTACCCCCAGTGAGGGCGGCTACACCTTC.

The V and J genes are TRBV2 and TRBJ1-5, with no clear D. Germline V gene data show CDR1 as SNHLY and CDR2 as FYNNEI. The CDR3 has 14 residues. V gave up 6 bases and J gave up 1 base, with 10 bases separating them. The CDR3, as DNA: TGTGCCAGCAGAGCTCAGGCGAGCAATCAGCCCCAGCATTTT. Protein: CASRAQASNQPQHF.

This clonotype was seen many times. The chain combines TRBV5-1 with TRBJ2-4; D is possibly TRBD2 (6 bases). CDR1 SGHRS and CDR2 YFSETQ come from the germline V gene. V was trimmed by 4 bases and J by 7 bases, leaving 12 bases between them. CDR3 length: 13 residues. CDR3 protein: CASSLEEGNIQYF. CDR3 bases: TGCGCCAGCAGCCTGGAGGAGGGGAACATTCAGTACTTC.

This clonotype was counted at least ten times. The V and J genes are TRBV12-3 or TRBV12-4 and TRBJ1-1; D may be TRBD1 (5 bases). V was shortened by 8 bases and J by 11 bases, with 21 bases between the two germline ends. The CDR3 contains 13 residues. CDR3 in DNA: TGTGCCAGCTCGTCCCAAGGGGCCCTCGGGGCTTTCTTT. It translates to CASSSQGALGAFF.

In this sample, this clonotype turned up many times. This chain links TRBV12-3 or TRBV12-4 with TRBJ2-7; the D is unclear. V shed 6 bases and J shed 7 bases, with 10 bases lying between them. The CDR3 totals 11 residues. CDR3 coding DNA: TGTGCCAGCAGCTCGCGGAATGAGCAGTACTTC. Translated: CASSSRNEQYF.

Many counts were recorded for this clonotype. The chain recombines TRBV20-1 with TRBJ2-5; TRBD2 agrees at 8 bases. Germline CDR1 is DFQATT and CDR2 is SNEGSKA (reference sequence). V shed 6 bases, J shed 7 bases, and the junction held 7 bases outside the gene matches. CDR3 length: 12 amino acids. The CDR3 coding sequence is TGCAGTGCCCACGCCGGGGGGGCGACCCAGTACTTC. Its protein is CSAHAGGATQYF.

This clonotype came up many times. The rearrangement uses TRBV20-1 and TRBJ2-3; unclear D gene. Looked up from germline, CDR1 is DFQATT and CDR2 is SNEGSKA (reference sequence). The CDR3 length is 13 residues. Trimming removed 3 bases from V and 0 bases from J, with 7 bases in between. CDR3 protein: CSASYGSTDTQYF. CDR3 DNA sequence: TGCAGTGCTAGCTACGGGAGCACAGATACGCAGTATTTT.

In this sample, this clonotype turned up many times. The V gene is TRBV20-1, the J gene TRBJ2-1; possible D gene TRBD2, 6 bases. The germline V and J ends were trimmed by 2 bases and 3 bases, with 17 bases remaining between them. This CDR3 is 16 amino acids long. Germline loops: CDR1 DFQATT, CDR2 SNEGSKA (reference sequence). CDR3 in amino acids: CSARYGERRGYNEQFF. The CDR3 DNA reads TGCAGTGCTAGATACGGGGAGCGGAGGGGCTACAATGAGCAGTTCTTC.

This clonotype was seen ten or more times. In DNA, the CDR3 is TGTGCCAGCAACACCCCGGGTTCCCTCTACGAGCAGTACTTC. It encodes CASNTPGSLYEQYF. This sequence joins TRBV28 and TRBJ2-7, with D uncertain. This CDR3 is built from 14 residues. Trimming pared 7 bases from V and 3 bases from J, leaving 16 bases between. CDR1 is MDHEN and CDR2 is SYDVKM in the germline V gene.

This clonotype was counted many times. The J gene is TRBJ2-2, the V gene TRBV2; D perhaps matches TRBD2 (6 bases). The V and J ends lost 6 bases and 2 bases respectively, with 10 bases between them. Germline V CDR1 and CDR2: SNHLY, FYNNEI. CDR3 length equals 14 residues. The CDR3 sequence is CASRGDSNTGELFF. Written as DNA, the CDR3 is TGTGCCAGCAGGGGGGACTCCAACACCGGGGAGCTGTTTTTT.

The table lists this clonotype with many counts. The CDR3 sequence is CAIRQGYKTDTQYF. CDR3 DNA: TGTGCCATCCGTCAAGGGTATAAGACAGATACGCAGTATTTT. The rearrangement joins TRBV10-3 to TRBJ2-3, with unresolved D. There are 14 residues in the CDR3. V lost 8 bases, J lost 3 bases, and 15 bases lay in between. The V gene's germline CDR1 is ENHRY and CDR2 SYGVKD.

This clonotype turned up a few times. The genes are TRBV18 and TRBJ1-1; maybe TRBD1 (5 bases). CDR1 and CDR2 (germline): KGHSH, LQKENI. The CDR3 contains 15 residues. The ends were cut back, 2 bases at V and 0 bases at J, with 10 bases in the middle. The CDR3: CASSPYDSLNTEAFF. DNA of the CDR3: TGTGCCAGCTCACCATACGACAGCCTGAACACTGAAGCTTTCTTT.